These 13 T cell receptor beta chains came from one sample sequenced in a study of control samples from healthy donors and cancer patients. Assay used: immunoSEQ multiplex PCR; TCRdb lists only in-frame clones, some missing. The data show 120,000 or so clones, with over 80% seen just once and under 0.7% held by the top ten. Sample: PBMCs. These receptors were collected from a man older than 75 with head and neck cancer.

The rearrangement uses TRBV4-2 and TRBJ1-3; D uncertain. The germline V gene has CDR1 LGHNA and CDR2 YNFKEQ. With 0 bases removed from V and 4 bases from J, the gap between germline ends came to 7 bases. There are 14 residues in the CDR3. For the CDR3, the DNA is TGTGCCAGCAGCCAAGATGTGGCGGGAAACACCATATATTTT. As protein: CASSQDVAGNTIYF.

The gene calls are TRBV27 and TRBJ2-7, with a possible D match to TRBD2 (5 bases). This CDR3 is built from 13 residues. Trimming removed 0 bases from V and 6 bases from J, with 9 bases in between. CDR1 and CDR2 (germline): MNHEY, SMNVEV (reference sequence). CDR3 loop: CASSLSLGSEQYF. The CDR3 DNA sequence: TGTGCCAGCAGTTTATCTTTGGGGAGCGAGCAGTACTTC.

This chain uses TRBV29-1 with TRBJ1-2; the D is unclear. Germline V gene lookup returns CDR1 SQVTM and CDR2 ANQGSEA. Trimming took 3 bases from V and 2 from J, leaving 13 bases between them. The CDR3 sequence is 14 residues long. The CDR3 protein is CSVDGGLGNYGYTF. The CDR3 nucleotides read TGCAGCGTTGATGGAGGCCTCGGCAACTATGGCTACACCTTC.

The V call is TRBV7-6, the J call TRBJ2-1; the match to TRBD2 covers 9 bases. The CDR3 has 18 amino acids. Unmatched junction bases numbered 13, after V lost 2 bases and J lost 5 bases. The germline gives CDR1 SGHVS, CDR2 FNYEAQ. The CDR3 sequence is CASSLFPLTSGTNNEQFF. The CDR3 coding sequence is TGTGCCAGCAGCTTATTCCCCTTGACTAGCGGAACCAACAATGAGCAGTTCTTC.

The chain couples TRBV5-1 to TRBJ1-2, with unresolved D. Germline-derived CDR1 and CDR2 are SGHRS and YFSETQ. The CDR3 extends over 14 amino acids. Trimming removed 0 bases at V and 3 bases at J, with 9 bases between. The CDR3 reads CASSLAGEDYGYTF. The CDR3, as DNA: TGCGCCAGCAGCTTGGCCGGGGAGGACTATGGCTACACCTTC. Looking up the rest from reference TRBV5-1 and TRBJ1-2 gives the full variable domain: KAGVTQTPRYLIKTRGQQVTLSCSPISGHRSVSWYQQTPGQGLQFLFEYFSETQRNKGNFPGRFSGRQFSNSRSEMNVSTLELGDSALYLCASSLAGEDYGYTFGSGTRLTVV.

The CDR3 region has the DNA TGTGCCAGCAGCTTAGCTGGGTCAGGGTTTGAAGCTTTCTTT. This codes for CASSLAGSGFEAFF. The J gene is TRBJ1-1, the V gene TRBV7-8, with D perhaps matching TRBD1 (5 bases). The germline V and J ends were trimmed by 0 bases and 7 bases, with 12 bases remaining between them. Germline CDR1 reads SGHVS; CDR2 reads FQNEAQ. The CDR3 is 14 residues long.

This chain connects TRBV5-1 to TRBJ2-6; D possibly corresponds to TRBD2 (5 bases). CDR1 is SGHRS and CDR2 is YFSETQ in the germline V gene. The germline V and J ends were trimmed by 0 bases and 0 bases, with 19 bases remaining between them. CDR3 length equals 20 residues. DNA for the CDR3: TGCGCCAGCAGCTTGGCGGATTACCGGGAACCGAGCTCTGGGGCCAACGTCCTGACTTTC. It encodes CASSLADYREPSSGANVLTF.

The gene calls are TRBV19 and TRBJ1-2; possible D gene TRBD1, 6 bases. Trimming removed 7 bases from V and 1 base from J, with 13 bases in between. Germline loops: CDR1 LNHDA, CDR2 SQIVND (reference sequence). This CDR3 spans 14 amino acids. The CDR3 DNA reads TGTGCCAGTACTCACCGACAGGATAACTATGGCTACACCTTC. Translating gives CASTHRQDNYGYTF.

This sequence joins TRBV6-1 and TRBJ1-2; possible D gene TRBD1, 5 bases. V lost 2 bases to trimming and J lost 6 bases, with 10 bases between them. Germline V gene data show CDR1 as MNHNS and CDR2 as SASEGT. The CDR3 has 13 amino acids. Written as DNA, the CDR3 is TGTGCCAGCAGTGAAATTTTGGGGGATGGCTACACCTTC. Protein: CASSEILGDGYTF.

The CDR3 is CSVARRTENIQYF. The CDR3 DNA reads TGCAGCGTTGCTAGGCGAACAGAAAACATTCAGTACTTC. The chain joins TRBV29-1 to TRBJ2-4; D is uncertain. Germline values: CDR1 SQVTM, CDR2 ANQGSEA. V was shortened by 4 bases and J by 5 bases, with 12 bases between the two germline ends. The CDR3 runs to 13 residues. Full variable domain (missing parts from reference TRBV29-1 and TRBJ2-4): SAVISQKPSRDICQRGTSLTIQCQVDSQVTMMFWYRQQPGQSLTLIATANQGSEATYESGFVIDKFPISRPNLTFSTLTVSNMSPEDSSIYLCSVARRTENIQYFGAGTRLSVL.

This clone was counted a single time. The chain has TRBV3-1 (or the pseudogene TRBV3-2) and TRBJ2-2, with D possibly called TRBD1 or TRBD2 (5 bases each). V lost 11 bases and J 6 bases, leaving 19 bases between the germline ends. Germline V CDR1 and CDR2: LGHDT, YNNKEL (reference sequence). CDR3 length: 14 amino acids. Written as DNA, the CDR3 is TGTGCCTGCCGGGACCCCGAAAGGGCCGGGGAGCTGTTTTTT. Residues: CACRDPERAGELFF.

The V call is TRBV5-1, the J call TRBJ2-3; 12 nucleotides match TRBD2. With 2 bases clipped from V and 4 bases from J, the junction kept 5 bases outside the gene matches. The CDR3 loop spans 16 amino acids. CDR1 and CDR2 (germline): SGHRS, YFSETQ. CDR3 amino acids: CASSLGLAGFPDTQYF. The CDR3 DNA is TGCGCCAGCAGCTTAGGACTAGCGGGGTTCCCAGATACGCAGTATTTT.

The chain employs TRBV29-1 and TRBJ2-7; D might be TRBD1 (5 bases). The CDR3 has 13 amino acids. Germline CDR1 is SQVTM and CDR2 is ANQGSEA. Trimming took off 5 bases at V and 3 bases at J, with 14 bases between the two ends. CDR3 in amino acids: CSVHQGIGYEQYF. The CDR3 DNA reads TGCAGCGTTCATCAGGGAATTGGCTACGAGCAGTACTTC.